This T cell receptor beta chain is drawn from a study of shared clonotypes between healthy human individuals. Study-wide background: For every donor, three CD4 naive, three CD4 memory, two CD8 naive and one CD8 memory plates were used. Whole-study results and caveats: Clonotype sharing among donors was thought likely to change with sequencing depth. Represented diversity (both genetic and exposure-history) was limited by the small number of donors.

Assay used: immunoSEQ multiplex PCR; TCRdb lists only in-frame clones, some missing. The table includes hundreds of thousands of clones, 90% to 97% detected once. Naive CD8 cells, CD45RO-negative and positively selected for CCR7, excluded terminally differentiated effector memory CD45RA+ cells. CDR1 and CDR2 (germline): SGHNT, YYREEE (reference sequence). V dropped 3 bases and J dropped 8; count of bases not matched to a gene: 8. There are 15 residues in the CDR3. This clone has a single count. As yet, its antigen is unknown. Specimen: naive CD8+ T cells sorted from blood. This TCR came from a woman aged 25 to 45 in good health. The chain carries TRBV5-4 and TRBJ1-4; 9 nucleotides match TRBD1. The CDR3 region is CASSSQDRGYEKLFF. The DNA for the CDR3 is TGTGCCAGCAGCTCCCAGGACAGGGGTTACGAAAAACTGTTTTTT.